The text below deals with one TCR beta chain. This sample is part of a study of blood T cell repertoires in COVID-19. Overall study: Acute and convalescent COVID-19 samples came from the United States, Italy and Spain. PBMCs, B-cell-depleted T cells, or T cells were the source of the cDNA or gDNA that made up the material.

Trimming took 7 bases from V and 4 from J, leaving 10 bases between them. The CDR3 consists of 13 residues. Germline loops: CDR1 MNHEY, CDR2 SMNVEV (reference sequence). Authors' data handling: Estimation of nucleated cell counts was performed using reference gene primer amplification. Sequencing used immunoSEQ multiplex PCR; TCRdb keeps in-frame clones, though not all of them. V, J and clone size are taken as reported in that table, and D and trimming were inferred from the DNA itself. In the table there are 110,000 or so clones, approximately 88% of which are singletons. Sequencing was done on a sample of peripheral blood. The TCR sequence derives from a woman in her forties with acute or convalescent COVID-19. V is TRBV27 and J is TRBJ1-4; D gene uncertain. The CDR3 DNA reads TGTGCCAGCAAAGGAGTCATTAATGAAAAACTGTTTTTT. Encoded protein: CASKGVINEKLFF.